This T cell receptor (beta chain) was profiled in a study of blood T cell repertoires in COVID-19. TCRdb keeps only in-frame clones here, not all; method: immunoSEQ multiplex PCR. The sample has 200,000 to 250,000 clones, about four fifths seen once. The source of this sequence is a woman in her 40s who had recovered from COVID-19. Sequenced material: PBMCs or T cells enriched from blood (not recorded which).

In nucleotides, the CDR3 is TGTGCCAGCAGCAAGGACAGGGGCCTCTCTGGAAACACCATATATTTT. Encoded protein: CASSKDRGLSGNTIYF. This chain joins TRBV7-9 and TRBJ1-3; 9 bases align to TRBD1. V was pared by 5 bases and J by 0 bases, with 5 bases of the junction left unmatched. The V gene's germline CDR1 is SEHNR and CDR2 FQNEAQ (reference sequence). The CDR3 is 16 amino acids.